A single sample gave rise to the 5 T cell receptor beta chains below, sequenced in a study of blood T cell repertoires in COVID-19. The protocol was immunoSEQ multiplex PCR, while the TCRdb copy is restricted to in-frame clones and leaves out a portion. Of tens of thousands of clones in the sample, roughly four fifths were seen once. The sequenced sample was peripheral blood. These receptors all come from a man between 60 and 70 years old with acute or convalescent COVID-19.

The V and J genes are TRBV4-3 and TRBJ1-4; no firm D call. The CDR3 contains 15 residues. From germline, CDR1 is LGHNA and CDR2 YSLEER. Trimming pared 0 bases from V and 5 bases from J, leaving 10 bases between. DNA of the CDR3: TGCGCCAGCAGCCAAGATGGACGAGGGAATGAAAAACTGTTTTTT. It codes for CASSQDGRGNEKLFF.

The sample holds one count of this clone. The CDR3 region has the DNA TGTGCCAGTAGTATTGGGGGACAGGGCGGGGATGAGCAGTTCTTC. Its protein is CASSIGGQGGDEQFF. The chain uses TRBV19 and TRBJ2-1; 9 bases fit TRBD1. The ends lost 3 bases at V and 8 bases at J; junction bases unmatched: 8. Germline-derived CDR1 and CDR2 are LNHDA and SQIVND (reference sequence). There are 15 residues in the CDR3.

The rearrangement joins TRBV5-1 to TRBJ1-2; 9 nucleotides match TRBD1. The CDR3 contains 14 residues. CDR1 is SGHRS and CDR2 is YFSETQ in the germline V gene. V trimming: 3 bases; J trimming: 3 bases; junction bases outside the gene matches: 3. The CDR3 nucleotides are TGCGCCAGCAGCTCGGGACAGGGATACTATGGCTACACCTTC. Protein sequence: CASSSGQGYYGYTF.

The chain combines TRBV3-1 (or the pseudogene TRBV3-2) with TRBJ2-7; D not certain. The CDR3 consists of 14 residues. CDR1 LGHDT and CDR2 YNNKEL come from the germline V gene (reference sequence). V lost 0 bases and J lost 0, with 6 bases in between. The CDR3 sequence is CASSQDFSSYEQYF. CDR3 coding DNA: TGTGCCAGCAGCCAAGACTTCAGCTCCTACGAGCAGTACTTC.

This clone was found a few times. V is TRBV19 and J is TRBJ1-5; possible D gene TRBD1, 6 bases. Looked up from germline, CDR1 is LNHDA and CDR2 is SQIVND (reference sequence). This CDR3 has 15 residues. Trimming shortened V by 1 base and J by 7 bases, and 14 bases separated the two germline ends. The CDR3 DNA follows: TGTGCCAGTAGTATAGTGGCAGGGGTTCAGCAGCCCCAGCATTTT. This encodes CASSIVAGVQQPQHF.